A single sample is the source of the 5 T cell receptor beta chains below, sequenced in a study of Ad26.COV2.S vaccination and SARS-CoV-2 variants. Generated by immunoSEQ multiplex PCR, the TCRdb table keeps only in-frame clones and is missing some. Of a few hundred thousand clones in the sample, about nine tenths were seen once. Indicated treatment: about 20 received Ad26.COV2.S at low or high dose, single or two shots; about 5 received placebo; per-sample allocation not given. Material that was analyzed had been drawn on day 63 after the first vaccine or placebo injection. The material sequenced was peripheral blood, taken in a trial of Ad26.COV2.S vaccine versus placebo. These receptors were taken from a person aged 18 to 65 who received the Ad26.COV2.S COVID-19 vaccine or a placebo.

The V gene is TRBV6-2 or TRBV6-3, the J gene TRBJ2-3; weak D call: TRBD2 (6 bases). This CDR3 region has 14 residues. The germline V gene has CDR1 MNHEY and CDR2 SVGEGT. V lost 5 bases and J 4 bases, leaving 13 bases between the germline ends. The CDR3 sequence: CASSRGGRADTQYF. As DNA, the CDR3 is TGTGCCAGCAGTCGGGGAGGACGCGCAGATACGCAGTATTTT.

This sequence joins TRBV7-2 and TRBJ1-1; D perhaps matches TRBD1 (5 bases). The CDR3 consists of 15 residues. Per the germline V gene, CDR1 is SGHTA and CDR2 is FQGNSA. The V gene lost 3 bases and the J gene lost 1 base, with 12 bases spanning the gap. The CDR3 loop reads CASSLKTAPNTEAFF. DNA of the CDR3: TGTGCCAGCAGCTTGAAGACAGCCCCGAACACTGAAGCTTTCTTT.

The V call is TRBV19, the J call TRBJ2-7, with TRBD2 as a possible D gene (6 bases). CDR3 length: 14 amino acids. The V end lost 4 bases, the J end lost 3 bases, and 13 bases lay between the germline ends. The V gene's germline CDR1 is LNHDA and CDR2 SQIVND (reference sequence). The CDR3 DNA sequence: TGTGCCAGTAGTACCCCGGGACTCGGCTACGAGCAGTACTTC. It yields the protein CASSTPGLGYEQYF.

DNA of the CDR3: TGTGCCAGCAGTCCAAACAGGGCTCACGAGCAGTACTTC. This sequence encodes CASSPNRAHEQYF. The chain joins TRBV7-9 to TRBJ2-7; D might be TRBD1 (6 bases). Trimming pared 6 bases from V and 5 bases from J, leaving 14 bases between. The V gene's germline CDR1 is SEHNR and CDR2 FQNEAQ (reference sequence). The CDR3 is 13 amino acids. The variable domain in full, completed from reference TRBV7-9 and TRBJ2-7, reads DTGVSQNPRHKITKRGQNVTFRCDPISEHNRLYWYRQTLGQGPEFLTYFQNEAQLEKSRLLSDRFSAERPKGSFSTLEIQRTEQGDSAMYLCASSPNRAHEQYFGPGTRLTVT.

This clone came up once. The CDR3 loop reads CASRPGTGYNEQFF. The CDR3 DNA sequence: TGTGCCAGCAGGCCAGGGACGGGGTACAATGAGCAGTTCTTC. The J gene is TRBJ2-1, the V gene TRBV27; D assignment may be TRBD1 or TRBD2 (5 bases each). Trimming took off 6 bases at V and 4 bases at J, with 13 bases between the two ends. Germline-derived CDR1 and CDR2 are MNHEY and SMNVEV (reference sequence). This CDR3 comprises 14 residues.